Listed here are 21 T cell receptor beta chains from one sample, sequenced in a study of blood T cell repertoires in COVID-19. Sequenced by immunoSEQ multiplex PCR; TCRdb stores in-frame clones only, minus some. The table records tens of thousands of clones, roughly nine tenths of them present only once. The sample taken for sequencing was peripheral blood. Receptor source: a male donor with acute or convalescent COVID-19.

This chain joins TRBV7-6 and TRBJ1-6, with TRBD1 matching over 7 bases. The V and J ends lost 3 bases and 8 bases, in that order; junction bases with no gene match: 7. The CDR3 sequence is 15 residues long. Germline-derived CDR1 and CDR2 are SGHVS and FNYEAQ. CDR3 coding DNA: TGTGCCAGCAGCTTCAGACAGGGAGAGGATTCACCCCTCCACTTT. As protein: CASSFRQGEDSPLHF.

The J gene is TRBJ1-6, the V gene TRBV30; D is ambiguous. The CDR3 covers 14 residues. The germline V gene has CDR1 GTSNPN and CDR2 SVGIG (reference sequence). Trimming took off 0 bases at V and 6 bases at J, with 9 bases between the two ends. The CDR3 DNA reads as TGTGCCTGGAGTGTCCTAGGAGGTAATTCACCCCTCCACTTT. Translating gives CAWSVLGGNSPLHF.

The rearrangement uses TRBV30 and TRBJ1-1, with TRBD1 matching 8 bases. The CDR3 consists of 13 residues. Germline V lookup: CDR1 GTSNPN, CDR2 SVGIG (reference sequence). V shed 4 bases, J shed 2 bases, and the junction held 3 bases outside the gene matches. CDR3 loop: CAWKDRDNTEAFF. Written as DNA, the CDR3 is TGTGCCTGGAAGGACAGGGACAACACTGAAGCTTTCTTT.

The V gene is TRBV3-1 (or the pseudogene TRBV3-2), the J gene TRBJ2-3; 13 bases match TRBD2. In germline, CDR1 is LGHDT, CDR2 YNNKEL (reference sequence). J gave up 5 bases and V 5 bases, and 10 bases lay outside the gene matches. The CDR3 has 17 residues. Here the CDR3 DNA reads TGTGCCAGCAGCAGCGGACTAGCGGGGGCCGGGAAAGATACGCAGTATTTT. This gives the protein CASSSGLAGAGKDTQYF.

The rearrangement uses TRBV2 and TRBJ2-5, with D perhaps TRBD2 (5 bases). Trimming stripped 1 base from V and 9 bases from J, with 15 bases between. The germline V gene encodes CDR1 SNHLY and CDR2 FYNNEI. The CDR3 is 14 amino acids. The CDR3 region has the DNA TGTGCCAGCAGTGAAGGGCTGCCCCTCGGGGCCCAGTACTTC. This encodes CASSEGLPLGAQYF.

The V gene is TRBV5-1, the J gene TRBJ2-3; a possible D gene is TRBD1 (6 bases). Germline CDR1 and CDR2: SGHRS and YFSETQ. V dropped 9 bases and J dropped 6 bases, with 17 bases sitting between them. The CDR3 is made up of 13 amino acids. CDR3 sequence: CATGLTGMDTQYF. The CDR3 DNA reads TGCGCCACCGGGTTGACAGGCATGGATACGCAGTATTTT.

This clone was seen only once. This specimen includes other DNA sequences encoding the same CDR3. The J gene is TRBJ2-7, the V gene TRBV7-2, with 8 bases fitting TRBD1. CDR1 is SGHTA, CDR2 FQGNSA, per germline. The CDR3 consists of 15 residues. V shed 1 base and J 3 bases; nucleotides not matched to a gene: 5. The chain's CDR3 is CASSLGAGGSYEQYF. The DNA of the CDR3 is TGTGCCAGCAGCTTAGGTGCAGGGGGCAGCTACGAGCAGTACTTC.

The chain uses TRBV3-1 (or the pseudogene TRBV3-2) and TRBJ1-2, with 7 bases identical to TRBD1. V lost 4 bases to trimming and J lost 8 bases; unmatched junction nucleotides: 13. Germline-derived CDR1 and CDR2 are LGHDT and YNNKEL (reference sequence). The CDR3 loop spans 15 amino acids. CDR3 amino acids: CASSLWNRARGGYTF. CDR3 DNA sequence: TGTGCCAGCAGCCTGTGGAACAGGGCCAGGGGGGGCTACACCTTC.

The J gene is TRBJ2-1, the V gene TRBV15, with 8 bases that match TRBD1. Germline loops: CDR1 LNHNV, CDR2 YYDKDF (reference sequence). CDR3 length: 15 amino acids. V shed 0 bases and J 9 bases; nucleotides not matched to a gene: 7. CDR3 coding DNA: TGTGCCACCAGCAGAGATGACAGGGGTTACGGTGAGCAGTTCTTC. It specifies CATSRDDRGYGEQFF.

The chain is built from TRBV12-3 or TRBV12-4 and TRBJ2-7, with a weak D call TRBD2 (5 bases). The V and J ends lost 7 bases and 7 bases respectively, with 17 bases between them. The CDR3 runs to 13 residues. The DNA for the CDR3 is TGTGCCAGCACCCCCTCCAAAACGGGGGAGCAGTACTTC. Its translation is CASTPSKTGEQYF.

This chain connects TRBV5-1 to TRBJ1-4; D uncertain. This CDR3 has 13 residues. V lost 0 bases and J 6 bases, leaving 6 bases between the germline ends. Germline loops: CDR1 SGHRS, CDR2 YFSETQ. The CDR3 sequence is CASSLAQDEKLFF. As DNA, the CDR3 is TGCGCCAGCAGCTTGGCCCAGGATGAAAAACTGTTTTTT.

The rearrangement links TRBV7-2 to TRBJ1-2; 7 positions match TRBD1. The CDR3 consists of 14 residues. Germline trimming cut 5 bases from V and 4 bases from J; bases unmatched to any gene: 7. Germline V gene data show CDR1 as SGHTA and CDR2 as FQGNSA. CDR3 DNA: TGTGCCAGCAGCCATGGACAGGCTACCTATGGCTACACCTTC. Its protein is CASSHGQATYGYTF.

The chain couples TRBV5-4 to TRBJ2-7; 7 bases are a match to TRBD1. From germline, CDR1 is SGHNT and CDR2 YYREEE (reference sequence). Germline trimming cut 4 bases from V and 3 bases from J; bases unmatched to any gene: 7. This CDR3 contains 14 residues. The CDR3 reads CASSTDRAGYEQYF. The CDR3, as DNA: TGTGCCAGCAGCACTGACAGGGCGGGCTACGAGCAGTACTTC.

V gene TRBV2 combines with J gene TRBJ1-6; 11 bases are a match to TRBD1. Germline loops: CDR1 SNHLY, CDR2 FYNNEI. The junction had 4 bases not matched to a gene; V was cut back by 2 bases and J by 10 bases. CDR3 size: 15 residues. CDR3 residues: CASSEQGQGGSPLHF. In DNA, the CDR3 is TGTGCCAGCAGTGAACAGGGACAGGGGGGCTCACCCCTCCACTTT.

The chain couples TRBV19 to TRBJ2-2, with 7 bases lining up with TRBD1. The length of the CDR3 is 16 residues. Trimming took 4 bases from V and 3 from J; bases not matched to a gene: 8. From germline, CDR1 is LNHDA and CDR2 SQIVND (reference sequence). The CDR3 coding sequence is TGTGCCAGTAGTAAAGGGGTTACAGGGGACACCGGGGAGCTGTTTTTT. It specifies CASSKGVTGDTGELFF.

The chain joins TRBV6-5 to TRBJ1-1; the D gene is possibly TRBD1 (5 bases). With 6 bases removed from V and 0 bases from J, the gap between germline ends came to 14 bases. This CDR3 has 15 residues. From germline, CDR1 is MNHEY and CDR2 SVGAGI. Here the CDR3 reads CASRPWGEMNTEAFF. CDR3 coding DNA: TGTGCCAGCAGGCCTTGGGGGGAGATGAACACTGAAGCTTTCTTT.

The chain recombines TRBV6-6 with TRBJ1-5, with 7 nucleotides matching TRBD1. CDR3 length: 13 amino acids. Germline CDR1 reads MNHNY; CDR2 reads SVGAGI (reference sequence). Trimming removed 6 bases from V and 4 bases from J; junction bases left unmatched: 3. The CDR3 sequence: CASRDRANQPQHF. CDR3 in DNA: TGTGCCAGCAGAGACAGGGCTAATCAGCCCCAGCATTTT.

The gene calls are TRBV11-1 and TRBJ2-7, with 7 bases lining up with TRBD1. This CDR3 is built from 15 residues. Germline V gives CDR1 SGHAT, CDR2 FQDESV (reference sequence). J lost 0 bases, V lost 6 bases, and 8 bases had no gene match. The CDR3 DNA follows: TGTGCCAGCAGACCCGACAGGGACAGCTCCTACGAGCAGTACTTC. It codes for CASRPDRDSSYEQYF.

The J gene is TRBJ1-1, the V gene TRBV18; 7 bases are shared with TRBD1. V lost 6 bases and J lost 2; bases outside the gene matches: 12. Germline assignment: CDR1 KGHSH and CDR2 LQKENI. The CDR3 spans 16 residues. Here the CDR3 reads CASSLNTGTANTEAFF. CDR3 coding DNA: TGTGCCAGCTCCCTCAATACCGGGACAGCTAACACTGAAGCTTTCTTT.

The chain combines TRBV7-9 with TRBJ1-2; possible D gene TRBD1, 6 bases. CDR3 size: 11 residues. The germline V and J ends were trimmed by 5 bases and 8 bases, with 9 bases remaining between them. Germline CDR1 is SEHNR and CDR2 is FQNEAQ (reference sequence). The CDR3 DNA is TGTGCCAGCAGCCGGGACACGGGCTACACCTTC. Translation: CASSRDTGYTF.

The rearrangement links TRBV7-9 to TRBJ2-5; 7 nucleotides match TRBD2. Losses at the gene ends were 8 bases for V and 7 bases for J; bases not matched to a gene: 10. The V gene's germline CDR1 is SEHNR and CDR2 FQNEAQ (reference sequence). CDR3 length: 13 residues. The CDR3 here is CASERGIPRTQYF. Written as DNA, the CDR3 is TGTGCCAGCGAGCGGGGCATCCCCCGGACCCAGTACTTC.